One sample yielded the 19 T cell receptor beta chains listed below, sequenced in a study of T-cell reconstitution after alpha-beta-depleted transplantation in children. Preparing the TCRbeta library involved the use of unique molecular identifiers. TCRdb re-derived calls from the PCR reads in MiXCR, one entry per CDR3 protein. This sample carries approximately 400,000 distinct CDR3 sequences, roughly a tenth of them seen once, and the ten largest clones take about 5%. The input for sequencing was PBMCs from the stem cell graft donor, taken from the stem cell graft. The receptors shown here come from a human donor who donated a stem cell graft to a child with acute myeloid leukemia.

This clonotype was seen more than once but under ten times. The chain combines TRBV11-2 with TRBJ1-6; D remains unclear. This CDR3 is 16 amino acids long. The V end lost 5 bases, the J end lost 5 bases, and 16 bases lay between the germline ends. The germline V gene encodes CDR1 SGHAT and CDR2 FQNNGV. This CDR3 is CASSDTGSVNNSPLHF. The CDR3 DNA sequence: TGTGCCAGCAGCGACACCGGGAGTGTTAATAATTCACCCCTCCACTTT.

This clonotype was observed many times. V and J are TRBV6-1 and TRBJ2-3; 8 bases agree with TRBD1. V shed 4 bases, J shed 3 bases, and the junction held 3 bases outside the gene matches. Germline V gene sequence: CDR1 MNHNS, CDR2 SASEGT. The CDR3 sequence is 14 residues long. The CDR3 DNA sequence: TGTGCCAGCAGTGCCGGACAGGGAACAGATACGCAGTATTTT. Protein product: CASSAGQGTDTQYF.

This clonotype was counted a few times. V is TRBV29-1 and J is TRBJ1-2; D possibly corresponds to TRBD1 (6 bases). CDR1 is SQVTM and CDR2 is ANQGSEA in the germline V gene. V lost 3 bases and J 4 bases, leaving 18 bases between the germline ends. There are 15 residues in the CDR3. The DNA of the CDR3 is TGCAGCGTTGATTTGGGGGGGCGCGGTTTCTATGGCTACACCTTC. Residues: CSVDLGGRGFYGYTF.

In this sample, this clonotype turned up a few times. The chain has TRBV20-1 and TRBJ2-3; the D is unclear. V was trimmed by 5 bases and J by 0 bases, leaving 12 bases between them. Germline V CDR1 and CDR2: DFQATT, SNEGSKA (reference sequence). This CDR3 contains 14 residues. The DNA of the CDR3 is TGCAGTGCTCGAACTGATTCTAGCACAGATACGCAGTATTTT. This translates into CSARTDSSTDTQYF.

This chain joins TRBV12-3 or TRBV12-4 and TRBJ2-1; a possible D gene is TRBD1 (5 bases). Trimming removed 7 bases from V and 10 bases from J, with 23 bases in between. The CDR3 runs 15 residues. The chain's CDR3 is CASTTRGRAKGEQFF. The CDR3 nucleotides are TGTGCCAGCACTACCCGCGGCAGGGCAAAGGGCGAGCAGTTCTTC.

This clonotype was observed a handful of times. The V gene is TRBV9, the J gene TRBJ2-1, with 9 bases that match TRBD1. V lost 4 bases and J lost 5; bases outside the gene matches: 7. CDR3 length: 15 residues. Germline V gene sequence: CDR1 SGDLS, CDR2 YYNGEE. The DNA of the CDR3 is TGTGCCAGCAGCCCCCCAGGACAGGGGCACAATGAGCAGTTCTTC. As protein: CASSPPGQGHNEQFF.

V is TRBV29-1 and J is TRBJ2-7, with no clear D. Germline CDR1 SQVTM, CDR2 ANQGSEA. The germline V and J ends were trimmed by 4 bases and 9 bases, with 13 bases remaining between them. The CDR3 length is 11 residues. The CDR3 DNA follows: TGCAGCGTTGTCCTTGGGTTTGTGCAGTACTTC. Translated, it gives CSVVLGFVQYF.

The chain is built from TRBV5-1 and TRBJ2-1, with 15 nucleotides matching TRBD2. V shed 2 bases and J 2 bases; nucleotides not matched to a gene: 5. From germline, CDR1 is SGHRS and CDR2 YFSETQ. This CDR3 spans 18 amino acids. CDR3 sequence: CASSFRTSGGATYNEQFF. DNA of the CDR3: TGCGCCAGCAGCTTCAGGACTAGCGGGGGGGCGACCTACAATGAGCAGTTCTTC.

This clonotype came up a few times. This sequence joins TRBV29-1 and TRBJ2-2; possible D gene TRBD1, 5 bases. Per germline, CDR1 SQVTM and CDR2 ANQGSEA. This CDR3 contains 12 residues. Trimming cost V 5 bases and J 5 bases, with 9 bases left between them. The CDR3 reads CSVSRATGELFF. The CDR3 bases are TGCAGCGTTTCCAGGGCGACCGGGGAGCTGTTTTTT.

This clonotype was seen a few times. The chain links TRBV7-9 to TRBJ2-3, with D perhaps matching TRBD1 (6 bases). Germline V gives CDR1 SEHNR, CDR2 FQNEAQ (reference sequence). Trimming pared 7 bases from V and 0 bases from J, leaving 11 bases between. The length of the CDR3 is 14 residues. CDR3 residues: CASIKGQSTDTQYF. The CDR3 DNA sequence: TGTGCCAGCATTAAAGGACAGAGCACAGATACGCAGTATTTT.

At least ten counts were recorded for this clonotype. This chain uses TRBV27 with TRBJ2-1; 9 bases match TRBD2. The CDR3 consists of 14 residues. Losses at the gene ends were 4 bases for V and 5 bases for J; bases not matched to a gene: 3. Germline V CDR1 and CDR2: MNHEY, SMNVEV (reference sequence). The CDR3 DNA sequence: TGTGCCAGCAGTTCCGCTAGCGGGAACAATGAGCAGTTCTTC. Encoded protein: CASSSASGNNEQFF.

The CDR3 spells CASRGGGQFSNQPQHF. In DNA, the CDR3 is TGTGCCAGCAGGGGGGGGGGACAGTTTAGCAATCAGCCCCAGCATTTT. The chain links TRBV12-3 or TRBV12-4 to TRBJ1-5; 7 nucleotides match TRBD1. The CDR3 runs 16 residues. V trimming: 6 bases; J trimming: 0 bases; junction bases outside the gene matches: 8.

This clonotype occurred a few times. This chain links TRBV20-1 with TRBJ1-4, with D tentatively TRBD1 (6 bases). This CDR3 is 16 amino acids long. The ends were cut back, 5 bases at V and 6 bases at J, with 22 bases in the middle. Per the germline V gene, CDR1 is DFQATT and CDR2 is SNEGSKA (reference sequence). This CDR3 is CSAVRGQIANDEKLFF. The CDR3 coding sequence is TGCAGTGCTGTCAGGGGCCAAATCGCTAATGATGAAAAACTGTTTTTT.

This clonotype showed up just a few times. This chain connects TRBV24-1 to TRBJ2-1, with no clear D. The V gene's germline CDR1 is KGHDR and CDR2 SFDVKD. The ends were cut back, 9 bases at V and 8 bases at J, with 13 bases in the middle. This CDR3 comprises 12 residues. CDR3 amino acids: CATSSARDEQFF. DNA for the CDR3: TGTGCCACCTCAAGCGCTAGGGATGAGCAGTTCTTC.

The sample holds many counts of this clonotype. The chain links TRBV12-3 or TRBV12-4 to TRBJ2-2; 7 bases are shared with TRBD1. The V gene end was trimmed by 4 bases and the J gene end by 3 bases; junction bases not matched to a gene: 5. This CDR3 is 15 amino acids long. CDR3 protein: CASSSRTGYTGELFF. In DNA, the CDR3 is TGTGCCAGCAGTTCTCGGACAGGATACACCGGGGAGCTGTTTTTT.

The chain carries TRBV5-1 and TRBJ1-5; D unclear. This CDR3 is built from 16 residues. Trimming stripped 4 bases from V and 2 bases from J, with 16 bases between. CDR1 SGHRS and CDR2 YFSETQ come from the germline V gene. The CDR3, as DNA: TGCGCCAGCAGCCGCGAGACTTCCATGGGCAATCAGCCCCAGCATTTT. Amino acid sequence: CASSRETSMGNQPQHF.

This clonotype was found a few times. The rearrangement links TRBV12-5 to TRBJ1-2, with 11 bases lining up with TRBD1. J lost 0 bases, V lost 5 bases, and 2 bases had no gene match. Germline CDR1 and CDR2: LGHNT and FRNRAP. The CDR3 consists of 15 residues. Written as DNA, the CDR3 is TGTGCTAGTGGTATGGGACAGGGGGCTAACTATGGCTACACCTTC. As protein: CASGMGQGANYGYTF. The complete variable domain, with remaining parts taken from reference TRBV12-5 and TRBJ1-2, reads DARVTQTPRHKVTEMGQEVTMRCQPILGHNTVFWYRQTMMQGLELLAYFRNRAPLDDSGMPKDRFSAEMPDATLATLKIQPSEPRDSAVYFCASGMGQGANYGYTFGSGTRLTVV.

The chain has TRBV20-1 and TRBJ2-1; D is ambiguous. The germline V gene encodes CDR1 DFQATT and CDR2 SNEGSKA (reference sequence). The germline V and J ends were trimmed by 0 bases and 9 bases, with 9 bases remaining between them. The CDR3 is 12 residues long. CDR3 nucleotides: TGCAGTGCTAGAGACTTTCGAATTGAGCAGTTCTTC. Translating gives CSARDFRIEQFF.

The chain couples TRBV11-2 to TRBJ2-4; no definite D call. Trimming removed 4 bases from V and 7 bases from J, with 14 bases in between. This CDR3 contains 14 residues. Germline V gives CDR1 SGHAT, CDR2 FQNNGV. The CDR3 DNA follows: TGTGCCAGCAGCTCAAGAGCCTACGGGAACATTCAGTACTTC. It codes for CASSSRAYGNIQYF.